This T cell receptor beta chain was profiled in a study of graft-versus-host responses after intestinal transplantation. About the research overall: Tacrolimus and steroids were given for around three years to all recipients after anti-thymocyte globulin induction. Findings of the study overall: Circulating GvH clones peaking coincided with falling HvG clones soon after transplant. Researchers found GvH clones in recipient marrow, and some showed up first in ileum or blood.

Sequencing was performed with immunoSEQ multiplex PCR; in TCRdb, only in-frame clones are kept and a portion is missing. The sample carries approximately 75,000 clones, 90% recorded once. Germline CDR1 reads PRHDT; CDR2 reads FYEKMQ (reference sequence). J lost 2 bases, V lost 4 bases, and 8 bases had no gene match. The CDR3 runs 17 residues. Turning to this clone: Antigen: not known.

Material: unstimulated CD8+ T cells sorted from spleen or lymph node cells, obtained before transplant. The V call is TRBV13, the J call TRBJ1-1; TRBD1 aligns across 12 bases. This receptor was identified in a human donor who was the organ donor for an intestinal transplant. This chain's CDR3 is CASSSTGTGGRNTEAFF. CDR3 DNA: TGTGCCAGCAGCTCCACCGGGACAGGGGGCCGAAACACTGAAGCTTTCTTT.